A selection of T cell receptor beta chains follows, all from one sample in a study of cytomegalovirus exposure and HLA in healthy donors. Here immunoSEQ multiplex PCR was the method, and the copy in TCRdb shows in-frame clones only, minus some. The sample yields 77,000 or so clones, roughly 75% seen once. Material: PBMCs. Source of these receptors: a woman aged 35 to 49 in good health and CMV-seronegative. Both conserved end residues are part of each CDR3. Fields, in order: D gene, J gene, clone size, V gene, CDR3 length, CDR3 protein, CDR3 DNA. The D gene is left open where the match is weak. Only part of the rows carry a size: once, few, many, or a class if the clone is expanded.

TRBD1 TRBJ1-6 - TRBV2 14 CASRPGQGFSPLHF TGTGCCAGCAGACCGGGACAGGGGTTTTCACCCCTCCACTTT
- TRBJ2-7 - TRBV5-4 13 CASSLGQGCEQYF TGTGCCAGCAGCTTGGGGCAGGGATGCGAGCAGTACTTC
TRBD1 TRBJ1-1 - TRBV30 14 CAWSLDRGKEEAFF TGTGCCTGGAGTCTGGACAGGGGAAAGGAGGAAGCTTTCTTT
TRBD2 TRBJ2-7 - TRBV7-2 15 CASSRTSGPSYEQYF TGTGCCAGCAGCAGGACTAGCGGACCCTCCTACGAGCAGTACTTC
- TRBJ1-1 - TRBV5-5 14 CASSLLRILTEAFF TGTGCCAGCAGCTTGCTTCGCATACTCACTGAAGCTTTCTTT
TRBD1 TRBJ1-5 - TRBV7-8 16 CASSRGTGERNQPQHF TGTGCCAGCTCACGGGGAACAGGGGAACGCAATCAGCCCCAGCATTTT
TRBD1 TRBJ1-1 few TRBV10-3 14 CAIARGQGGTEAFF TGTGCCATCGCTAGAGGACAGGGAGGGACTGAAGCTTTCTTT
- TRBJ2-7 - TRBV19 12 CASTATGDRQYF TGTGCCAGTACTGCGACGGGAGATAGGCAGTACTTC
TRBD1 TRBJ1-2 - TRBV7-3 13 CASSKSGQGGYTF TGTGCCAGCAGCAAATCGGGACAGGGAGGCTACACCTTC
- TRBJ1-6 - TRBV5-4 15 CASSEGLRLDSPLHF TGTGCCAGCAGCGAGGGCCTTCGGTTGGATTCACCCCTCCACTTT
- TRBJ1-2 - TRBV9 15 CASSVPLPYSYGYTF TGTGCCAGCAGCGTACCCCTTCCGTACAGCTATGGCTACACCTTC
- TRBJ2-5 - TRBV10-3 15 CAISEQTPYQETQYF TGTGCCATCAGTGAGCAAACACCGTACCAAGAGACCCAGTACTTC
- TRBJ1-1 once TRBV7-8 12 CASSSWALEAFF TGTGCCAGCAGCTCCTGGGCCCTTGAAGCTTTCTTT
- TRBJ1-1 - TRBV5-1 16 CASSELQGSADTEAFF TGCGCCAGCAGCGAACTACAGGGAAGCGCGGACACTGAAGCTTTCTTT
TRBD2 TRBJ2-1 - TRBV28 14 CASSLAGGRNEQFF TGTGCCAGCAGCTTAGCGGGAGGTCGAAATGAGCAGTTCTTC
- TRBJ1-1 - TRBV5-1 14 CASSLGAGPSEAFF TGCGCCAGCAGCTTGGGGGCAGGGCCGTCTGAAGCTTTCTTT
TRBD1 TRBJ2-7 - TRBV7-9 15 CASSLEVGTENEQYF TGTGCCAGCAGCTTAGAAGTTGGGACAGAGAACGAGCAGTACTTC
TRBD1 TRBJ1-1 few TRBV2 14 CARTRRGLNTEAFF TGTGCCAGAACCAGAAGGGGGCTGAACACTGAAGCTTTCTTT
- TRBJ1-1 few TRBV11-1 13 CASSYTSNTEAFF TGTGCCAGCAGTTATACTTCGAACACTGAAGCTTTCTTT
TRBD2 TRBJ2-1 - TRBV10-1 15 CASSPGTSGVNEQFF TGCGCCAGCAGCCCCGGGACTAGCGGGGTTAATGAGCAGTTCTTC
- TRBJ1-4 - TRBV6-6 15 CASSYPRQSNEKLFF TGTGCCAGCAGTTACCCCCGACAGAGTAATGAAAAACTGTTTTTT
TRBD2 TRBJ2-7 - TRBV6-1 15 CASRAGTSGAYEQYF TGTGCCAGCAGGGCCGGGACTAGCGGCGCCTACGAGCAGTACTTC
TRBD2 TRBJ2-7 - TRBV13 15 CASSSLAGGPYEQYF TGTGCCAGCAGTAGTCTAGCGGGAGGACCCTACGAGCAGTACTTC
- TRBJ1-2 - TRBV6-5 15 CASSYSVEGMNGYTF TGTGCCAGCAGTTACTCGGTGGAGGGTATGAATGGCTACACCTTC
TRBD1 TRBJ1-1 - TRBV30 13 CAWSVAGGTEAFF TGTGCCTGGAGTGTGGCAGGGGGCACTGAAGCTTTCTTT
- TRBJ2-1 once TRBV7-2 14 CASSHPRSYNEQFF TGTGCCAGCAGCCACCCTCGCAGCTACAATGAGCAGTTCTTC
- TRBJ1-1 - TRBV6-5 15 CASSYSGDRYAEAFF TGTGCCAGCAGTTACTCCGGTGACAGGTACGCTGAAGCTTTCTTT